This record covers a single TCR beta chain. No antigen is known for it. This sample was included in a study of siplizumab effects on memory and regulatory T cells. Study-wide results and caveats: No naive or memory phenotype could be assigned to roughly 75-95% of proliferating clones.

V was pared by 4 bases and J by 8 bases, with 8 bases between. The germline V gene has CDR1 MDHEN and CDR2 SYDVKM. The CDR3 spans 11 residues. Sequencing used immunoSEQ multiplex PCR; TCRdb keeps in-frame clones, though not all of them. The sample lists about 120,000 clones, over 85% occurring once. The genes are TRBV28 and TRBJ1-2; no clear D gene. The source material was non-Treg CD4+ T cells sorted from blood. The sequence came from a human donor in good health. In nucleotides, the CDR3 is TGTGCCAGCAGTTGGGCGGGGGGCTACACCTTC. This codes for CASSWAGGYTF.